The T cell receptor beta chain described here comes from a study of vaccination effects on CD4 cells after COVID-19. Whole-study context: Samples that were drawn after vaccination came a median of 72 days after the second dose.

The CDR3 sequence is 16 residues long. Germline V gene sequence: CDR1 SEHNR, CDR2 FQNEAQ (reference sequence). The V segment lost 6 bases and the J segment 0 bases; nucleotides outside the gene matches: 8. As regards this clone: Its matching antigen is unknown.

The protocol was immunoSEQ multiplex PCR, while the TCRdb copy is restricted to in-frame clones and leaves out a portion. The data hold tens of thousands of clones, with more than 60% observed a single time. Antigen-specific CD4+ T cells expanded by the ViraFEST assay with viral peptide pools were then sequenced. Following a roughly 9-day culture, CD4+ T cells were purified. The vaccine given was either BNT162b2 or mRNA-1273, in two doses. PBMC were cultured at around 2 million per well with approximately 10 IU/ml IL-2 and 9 to 10 ug/ml peptides. Sequenced material: CD4+ T cells from PBMCs cultured with HCoV-NL63 spike peptides, taken after COVID-19 vaccination. The chain carries TRBV7-9 and TRBJ2-5; TRBD1 aligns across 9 bases. This TCR came from a human donor who received a COVID-19 vaccine. CDR3 coding DNA: TGTGCCAGCAGTTCCGGACAGGGGATAGACCAAGAGACCCAGTACTTC. Translating gives CASSSGQGIDQETQYF.